This T cell receptor beta chain was retrieved from a study of cytomegalovirus exposure and HLA in healthy donors (dated by TCRdb to the late 2010s). In terms of the full investigation: An earlier analysis of under 600 of the donors reported approximately 270 Gb of sequence data and some 120 million unique TCR beta sequences from 150 million to 200 million T cells. An early release covering approximately 600 HLA-typed donors comprised roughly 300 gigabases of sequencing data and around 85 million unique TCR sequences. Among the roughly 400 genotyped donors, around 81% belonged to the genetic ancestry cluster associated with self-reported Caucasian donors. The study aimed to test whether cataloging public T cell receptors could reveal signatures of past pathogen exposure. The study profiled the T cell repertoires of more than 500 subjects by immunosequencing and related them to cytomegalovirus serostatus. Besides the first cohort of around 670 subjects, a separate validation cohort made up of over 100 different subjects was used. To predict cytomegalovirus infection status, the study brought together high-throughput TCR immunosequencing, statistical association of individual TCRs with disease status, and machine learning. To study patterns of TCR occurrence, a later analysis re-analyzed previously published TCR beta repertoires from 600 to 750 donors and added high-resolution HLA genotyping. Rather than drawing on any new phenotypic data, the later analysis identified candidate immune exposures from TCR beta sequences and the way those sequences occurred across donors. An earlier analysis of approximately 630 of the donors applied high-throughput TCR beta sequencing to assess whether each TCR beta V gene segment acted as functional or pseudogenic. Donor age, sex, ethnicity and CMV serostatus were collected together with the repertoire data. A later genetic analysis used genome-wide SNP genotypes for about 55% of the 666 donors, treating that subset as a discovery cohort. Every repertoire in the discovery cohort had been generated on one and the same sequencing platform. Class I and class II HLA loci were covered by the typing at four-digit resolution. Typing coverage varied by locus: about 629-640 donors for A, B, C, DRB1 and DQB1; approximately 560 for DQA1; around 610 for DPA1; under 490 for DPB1. A few DR-DQ haplotypes were treated as single units for association and clustering because of strong linkage in the cohort. Across 398 genotyped donors of the cohort, an average of roughly 230,000 unique TCR beta nucleotide sequences per donor were sequenced, and around 19% of those sequences were non-productive.

Note on this clone: There is no known antigen for this receptor. No much larger clone is present one base from it, and per-base qualities are unavailable.

The V and J ends are trimmed by 3 bases and 1 base, leaving 12 bases between them. Counted from cysteine to phenylalanine, this CDR3 has 15 amino acids. CDR3 DNA only is kept here, 45 bases in frame from base 1. CDR1 KGHSH and CDR2 LQKENI were looked up in the germline V gene. In total, just over 650 healthy bone marrow donors made up the cohort. All cohort members were sampled while nominally healthy, although unrecorded immune exposures were likely present. The donor was CMV seronegative and was included in the group of a few hundred seronegative cohort members. A peripheral blood sample was collected from each donor, and TCR beta sequencing was performed on peripheral blood mononuclear cells. Genomic DNA extraction from the blood cell samples was performed with the Qiagen DNeasy Blood Extraction Kit. General study outcomes and caveats: A cluster of highly shared sequence variants was judged likely to represent a technical artifact of the sequencing pipeline. V-gene and J-gene trimming of TCR beta chains was associated with a missense DCLRE1C variant in a later genetic analysis, and the association was replicated in an independent cohort. In this cohort, only TCR beta chains were sequenced, and detectable features were limited by the absence of alpha or paired-chain data. The only immune exposure information available for the cohort was CMV serostatus. Strong co-occurrence of HLA alleles, especially DR and DQ, made assigning TCR associations to individual alleles difficult. A later analysis found that TCR association rates varied across HLA loci, with DRB1 alleles showing the most associated TCRs and HLA-C alleles the fewest. A later analysis reported that several top co-occurrence clusters appeared linked to parvovirus B19, influenza, CMV and Epstein-Barr virus. A further reported finding was that TCR beta sequences accurately predicted the HLA-A and HLA-B alleles for most subjects in the first cohort. A total of around 150 TCR beta chains were listed by the study as associated with cytomegalovirus. Most TCR sequences were seen in very few donors, while some public TCRs were found in many individuals. Because counts were too low, 15 or so rarely observed V segments, including chromosome 9 orphons, were excluded from the earlier analysis of 587 of the donors. Compared with equally common non-associated chains, HLA-associated TCR beta chains in a later analysis were more clonally expanded and had lower generation probabilities. According to a later analysis, most CMV-associated TCR beta chains appeared to be HLA-restricted, and the HLA associations seemed to be driven largely by CMV exposure. Because the 87-base-pair reads could not distinguish some IMGT-functional V segments, including TRBV6-2 and TRBV6-3, those segments were excluded. An earlier analysis of around 600 of the donors showed that most TCR beta V segments appeared in productive rearrangements either about 90% or about 30% of the time, which broadly matched IMGT annotations. In a later analysis, some 17,000 TCR beta sequences were associated with specific HLA alleles at a false discovery rate of 0.05. Because HLA typing was missing for some donors at each locus, association tests included only the typed subset. The presence/absence analyses assumed that sequencing depth was roughly uniform across donors, and that assumption may not be true. In vitro tests confirmed that a few of the cytomegalovirus-associated TCR beta chains recognize cytomegalovirus antigens. In a later genetic analysis, fewer N-insertions in productive TCRs were reported among donors in an Asian-associated ancestry cluster than the roughly 700-donor mean. The authors suggested that the approach could potentially be generalized to other disease states and immunological phenotypes. Linkage disequilibrium might explain the correlated functional status among segregating V segments, but an unknown experimental factor could not be ruled out. The classifier was reported to diagnose cytomegalovirus status with high specificity and sensitivity in both the original and validation cohorts.

Libraries were constructed by the immunoSEQ multiplex PCR assay. The multiplex PCR relied on a mix of 60 forward primers for TCR Vbeta segments and 13 reverse primers for TCR Jbeta segments. Amplification of the CDR3 region of rearranged TCR beta genes was performed with a multiplex PCR assay on genomic DNA. The Illumina HiSeq System was used to sequence the amplified TCR beta libraries as 87-base-pair reads. The original pipeline was this. Across the roughly 670 repertoires, a later analysis counted approximately 75 million unique TCR beta chains, roughly 11 million of which were shared by at least two donors. Raw reads were error-corrected and collapsed into unique sequences by a nearest-neighbor algorithm in which closely related sequences were merged to remove PCR and sequencing errors. CDR3 sequences were aligned to IMGT reference sequences to assign V, D and J gene segments. For a sequence to be retained, at least a six-nucleotide match to both a V gene segment and a J gene segment was required. Rearrangements were classified as productive when the CDR3 lacked stop codons and remained in frame with V and J, and all other rearrangements were classified as non-productive. Following IMGT convention, CDR3 was defined as the stretch from the second conserved V-encoded cysteine to the conserved J-encoded phenylalanine. The earlier analysis of about 640 of the donors excluded any sequence lacking an unambiguous match to a single V gene segment. In an earlier analysis of approximately 500 of the donors, a V segment was called functional when productive rearrangements were above 56.7%, and segregating when the standard deviation between donors exceeded 5%. A statistical classification framework was built to diagnose cytomegalovirus status from the catalog of TCR beta chain sequences. V and J gene assignment, in a later analysis, came from comparing TCR nucleotide sequences with IMGT/GENE-DB human TR gene sequences. Using the TCRdist pipeline, a later analysis assigned CDR3 sequences along with most-parsimonious VDJ recombination scenarios. In a later analysis, every TCR beta chain was defined by the combination of its CDR3 amino acid sequence and its V-gene family, and reads without a unique V-gene family were dropped. As a way to deal with suspected cross-contamination and a sequencing artifact, a later analysis dropped 450 to 700 nucleotide sequences that were highly shared and had low generation probability. In a later analysis, a clonal expansion index was calculated for each public chain from normalized within-repertoire ranks of inferred template counts. In a later analysis, generation probabilities were computed with a VDJ recombination model fitted to out-of-frame rearrangements, and the resulting probabilities were checked against IGoR. Hypergeometric tests were used in a later analysis to score TCR-TCR, TCR-HLA and TCR-CMV co-occurrence, with a repertoire-size bias correction applied to the TCR pairs. False discovery rates were estimated in a later analysis by permuting HLA or CMV assignments 20 times. In a later analysis, co-occurring TCRs were grouped using DBSCAN, with TCRdist sequence similarity added in when clustering inside HLA-allele-positive subsets. Repertoires with fewer than 30,000 or more than 120,000 public chains, plus five repertoires with anomalous nucleotide sharing, were excluded from co-occurrence clustering. Held by TCRdb, this immuneACCESS table contains in-frame sequences only and omits some clones. Under half of the omission traces to an unresolved V gene where checked; the cause of the rest is unknown. V, J and clone size are those of that table, while D and trimming were read from the DNA. In this sample the table shows roughly 150,000 clones, approximately 72% of which occur a single time. The ten top clones hold over 1.3% of the sample.

The chain couples TRBV18 to TRBJ1-1, with a weak D call of TRBD1 (5 bases match). Sequenced sample: PBMCs. The source is a man aged 18-30 years in good health and CMV-seronegative. The bases are TGTGCCAGCTCACCCCGGGGGGGAGAGAACACTGAAGCTTTCTTT. It translates as CASSPRGGENTEAFF.